This T cell receptor (beta chain) stems from a study of cytomegalovirus exposure and HLA in healthy donors. Whole-study results and caveats: The authors enumerated some 160 TCR beta chains as linked to cytomegalovirus. A later analysis found first-cohort TCR clusters tended to co-occur in the 130 or so validation repertoires.

Germline V gene data show CDR1 as MNHEY and CDR2 as SVGAGI. The V and J ends lost 5 bases and 4 bases, in that order; junction bases with no gene match: 8. The CDR3 spans 15 residues. Repertoires were generated with immunoSEQ multiplex PCR, while TCRdb's copy carries only in-frame clones and drops some. This table has about 330,000 clones, around 86% appearing once. With regard to this clone: What it recognizes is unknown.

The sample was PBMCs. The chain is built from TRBV6-5 and TRBJ1-5; TRBD1 aligns across 7 bases. The clonotype comes from a woman younger than 30 in good health and CMV-seronegative. Here the CDR3 DNA reads TGTGCCAGCAGTCAATCAACAGGGGTGAATCAGCCCCAGCATTTT. It codes for CASSQSTGVNQPQHF.